This TCR beta chain derives from a study of blood T cells in healthy people across ages. The authors ran a second PCR of 7 to 11 cycles using a sample-barcoded 5' primer and a J-beta primer mix. TCRdb reprocessed the 5' RACE reads with MiXCR, giving one entry per CDR3 protein. Of approximately 1,000,000 distinct CDR3 sequences listed, around two fifths are singletons. The sample was blood. The receptor comes from a man aged 18-30 years in good health.

The DNA of the CDR3 is TGTGCCAGCAGCTTAGTGATACAGGATGGCTACACCTTC. This sequence encodes CASSLVIQDGYTF. The chain employs TRBV7-9 and TRBJ1-2; D might be TRBD1 (5 bases). The V end was cut by 1 base, the J end by 6 bases, with 9 bases between. Germline V gene data show CDR1 as SEHNR and CDR2 as FQNEAQ (reference sequence). The CDR3 sequence is 13 residues long.